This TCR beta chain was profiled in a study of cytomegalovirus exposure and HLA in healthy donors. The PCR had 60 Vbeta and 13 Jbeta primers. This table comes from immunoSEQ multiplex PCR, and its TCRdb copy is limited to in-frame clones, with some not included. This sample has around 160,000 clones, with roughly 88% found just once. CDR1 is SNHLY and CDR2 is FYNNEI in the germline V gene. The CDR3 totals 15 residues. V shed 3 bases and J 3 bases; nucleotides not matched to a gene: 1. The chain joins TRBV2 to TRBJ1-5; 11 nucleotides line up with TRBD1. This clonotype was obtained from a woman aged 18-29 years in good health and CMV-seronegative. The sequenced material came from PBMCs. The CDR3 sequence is CASSEGQGDNQPQHF. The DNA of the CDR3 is TGTGCCAGCAGTGAGGGACAGGGGGACAATCAGCCCCAGCATTTT.